Given below is one T cell receptor (beta chain) in context. No antigen is known for it. Germline V lookup: CDR1 LNHDA, CDR2 SQIVND (reference sequence). Trimming removed 3 bases at V and 1 base at J, with 10 bases between. The CDR3 runs 15 residues. TCRdb keeps only in-frame clones here, not all; method: immunoSEQ multiplex PCR. The data show about 14,000 clones, with approximately 85% seen just once and 4.2% held by the top ten. These data originate in a study of T cells in localized non-small cell lung cancer. Overall study results and limits: Adjacent lung tissue had a median about 58 of the top 100 clones found in the tumor. Greater T cell density in blood accompanied longer overall survival.

The chain joins TRBV19 to TRBJ1-5, with no clear D. The sample was peripheral blood, taken before any cancer treatment. The sequence was collected from a woman aged 35 to 69 with stage I lung adenocarcinoma. The CDR3 DNA is TGTGCCAGTAGTATTGTGACACTGAGCAATCAGCCCCAGCATTTT. As protein: CASSIVTLSNQPQHF.